What follows describes a single T cell receptor (beta chain). The method was immunoSEQ multiplex PCR; TCRdb's version includes in-frame clones alone and lacks a portion of them. The sample consists of several thousand clones, roughly 30% of them appearing once. This entry comes from a study of graft-versus-host responses after intestinal transplantation. Study-wide context: Multivisceral, liver-intestinal, or isolated intestinal transplants were received by the recipients. Every recipient underwent anti-thymocyte globulin induction, then tacrolimus and steroids for about three years.

The CDR3 contains 14 residues. The germline gives CDR1 LGHNA, CDR2 YNFKEQ. V was cut by 4 bases and J by 3 bases, with 11 bases left in between. Study results and limitations: Recipient marrow held GvH clones, some first seen in ileum or blood.

Responders (roughly 200,000, CFSE-labeled) were co-plated with roughly 200,000 irradiated, violet-dye-labeled stimulators. Proliferating CFSE-low CD3+CD4+ and CD3+CD8+ responders were sorted post-reaction. The rearrangement uses TRBV4-2 and TRBJ2-3; D remains unclear. This receptor was taken from a human patient who received an intestinal transplant. Material: alloreactive CD8+ T cells from a mixed lymphocyte reaction culture, obtained before intestinal transplant. Subset denoted: CFSE-low proliferating T cells sorted from roughly 6-day pre-transplant mixed lymphocyte reaction (GvH or HvG direction). Here the CDR3 reads CASSLTEQTDTQYF. The CDR3, as DNA: TGTGCCAGCAGCCTAACGGAGCAAACAGATACGCAGTATTTT.